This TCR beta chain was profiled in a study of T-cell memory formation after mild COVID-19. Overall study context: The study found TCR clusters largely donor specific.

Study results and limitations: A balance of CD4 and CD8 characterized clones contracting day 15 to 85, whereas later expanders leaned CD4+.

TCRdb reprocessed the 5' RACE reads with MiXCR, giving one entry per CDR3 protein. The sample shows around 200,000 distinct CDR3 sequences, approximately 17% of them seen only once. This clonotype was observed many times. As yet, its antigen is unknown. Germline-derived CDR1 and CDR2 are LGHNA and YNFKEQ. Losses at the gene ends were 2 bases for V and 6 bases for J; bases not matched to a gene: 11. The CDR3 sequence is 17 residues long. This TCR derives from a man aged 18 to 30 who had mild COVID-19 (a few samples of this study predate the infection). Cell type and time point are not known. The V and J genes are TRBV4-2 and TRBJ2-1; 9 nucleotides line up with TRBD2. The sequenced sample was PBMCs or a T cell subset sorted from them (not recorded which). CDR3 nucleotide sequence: TGTGCCAGCAGCCAACCCAGTGCGGGGGGGCCTCTCAATGAGCAGTTCTTC. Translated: CASSQPSAGGPLNEQFF.